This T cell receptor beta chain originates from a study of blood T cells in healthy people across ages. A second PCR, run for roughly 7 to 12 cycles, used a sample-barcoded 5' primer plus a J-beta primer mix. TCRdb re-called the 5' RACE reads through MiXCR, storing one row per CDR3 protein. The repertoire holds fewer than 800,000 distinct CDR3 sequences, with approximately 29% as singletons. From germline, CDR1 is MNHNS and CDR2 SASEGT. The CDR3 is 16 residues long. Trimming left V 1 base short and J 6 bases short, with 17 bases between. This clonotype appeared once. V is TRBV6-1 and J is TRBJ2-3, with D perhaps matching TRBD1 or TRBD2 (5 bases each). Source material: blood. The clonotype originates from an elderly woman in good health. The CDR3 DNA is TGTGCCAGCAGTGAAGATGGGGGAATCATGGCGGATACGCAGTATTTT. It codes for CASSEDGGIMADTQYF.